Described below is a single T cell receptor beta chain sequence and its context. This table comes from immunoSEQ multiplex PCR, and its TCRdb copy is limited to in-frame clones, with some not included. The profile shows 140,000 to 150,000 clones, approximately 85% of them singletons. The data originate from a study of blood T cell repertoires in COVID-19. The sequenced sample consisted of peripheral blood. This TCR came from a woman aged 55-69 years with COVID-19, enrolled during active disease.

CDR3 sequence reads: CASSLAKLVTYEQYF. In nucleotides, the CDR3 is TGCGCCAGCAGCTTGGCTAAACTAGTAACCTACGAGCAGTACTTC. The chain recombines TRBV5-1 with TRBJ2-7; weak D call: TRBD2 (5 bases). The CDR3 is made up of 15 amino acids. The V end lost 0 bases, the J end lost 2 bases, and 12 bases lay between the germline ends. Per the germline V gene, CDR1 is SGHRS and CDR2 is YFSETQ.